This record looks at one T cell receptor (beta chain) sequence and its context. Its antigen remains unknown. The data belong to a study of T cell responses to AZD1222 COVID-19 vaccine. Study-level results: The study identified only five or six AZD1222 recipients as seropositive at baseline. Mostly white British, mostly female donors; authors suggested clonal diversity may be underestimated. Repertoire collection took place solely once the T cell response had peaked. In the spike-specific TCR repertoire, nearly half reportedly target unmutated variant regions.

Only in-frame clones appear in the TCRdb table, and some are missing; sequencing was by immunoSEQ multiplex PCR. The sample lists about 160,000 clones; 80% to 95% were seen once. The CDR3 totals 16 residues. CDR1 and CDR2 from the germline V gene are SGHRS and YFSETQ. V lost 0 bases and J 8 bases, leaving 15 bases between the germline ends. The input for sequencing was peripheral blood, taken 28 days after the second AZD1222 dose. The sequence came from an adult who received the AZD1222 COVID-19 vaccine. This chain joins TRBV5-1 and TRBJ1-6; D remains ambiguous. The CDR3, as DNA: TGCGCCAGCAGCTTGGAATTCACAGATCAAGATTCACCCCTCCACTTT. Translating it yields CASSLEFTDQDSPLHF.